This paragraph covers one T cell receptor beta chain sequence. No cognate antigen has been identified for it. Base qualities are not provided; no much larger clone lies one nucleotide away. The trim is 2 bases for V and 4 bases for J, with a gap of 18 bases between the germline ends. The CDR3 runs 16 residues from the cysteine to the phenylalanine. CDR3 DNA only is kept here, 48 bases in frame from base 1. Sequences SGDLS (CDR1) and YYNGEE (CDR2) are obtained from the germline V gene. The sample comes from a study of cytomegalovirus exposure and HLA in healthy donors listed by TCRdb under 2017. With respect to the entire study: The 500 to 800 repertoires of the first cohort and the 110 or so validation repertoires were produced on the same platform, according to a later analysis. The aim of the study was to test whether cataloging public T cell receptors could identify signatures of past pathogen exposure. In addition to the first cohort of approximately 650 subjects, a separate validation cohort of approximately 130 different subjects was used. High-throughput TCR immunosequencing, statistical association of individual TCRs with disease status, and machine learning were combined to predict cytomegalovirus infection status.

The method was the immunoSEQ multiplex PCR assay. The study's processing was this. A statistical classification framework was developed to diagnose cytomegalovirus status using the catalog of TCR beta chain sequences. This is the immuneACCESS table as TCRdb keeps it, with only in-frame sequences that have V and J called. A part of the clones is gone; compared with another copy, unresolved V genes explain less than half, and the rest is unexplained. That table supplies the V and J calls and clone size; D and trimming were determined from the DNA. This sample has 300,000 to 400,000 clones in its table, and 70% to 90% of those were observed once. Clones ranked in the top ten supply roughly 0.75% of the sample. Here is what the overall study found, with its caveats: Three of the identified cytomegalovirus-associated TCR beta chains were confirmed in vitro to be specific for cytomegalovirus antigens. A later analysis found that TCRs clustered in the first cohort also tended to co-occur in the 120 or so validation repertoires, with 90% to 95% of cluster scores above 0. Most TCR sequences were seen in very few donors, while some public TCRs were found in many individuals. Cytomegalovirus status was reported to be diagnosed by the classifier with high specificity and sensitivity in both the original and validation cohorts. The authors suggested that the approach could potentially be generalized to other disease states and immunological phenotypes. A total of 164 TCR beta chains were listed by the study as associated with cytomegalovirus. The validation cohort had no HLA typing available for a later analysis, so co-occurrence within that cohort was assessed over all 130 or so repertoires.

Separate from the roughly 700-subject first cohort, the validation cohort of some 130 subjects was the group to which the donors belonged. The clonotype originates from a woman aged 18-35 years in good health and CMV-seronegative. The material sequenced was PBMCs. The sequence is built from TRBV9 and TRBJ2-5, and TRBD1 may be the D gene, going by 6 matching bases. The DNA sequence is given as TGTGCCAGCAGCGTCGGGACAATCGGATTCGGAGAGACCCAGTACTTC. This encodes CASSVGTIGFGETQYF.